Below are 20 T cell receptor beta chains sequenced from a single sample in a study of blood T cell repertoires in COVID-19. Repertoires were generated with immunoSEQ multiplex PCR, while TCRdb's copy carries only in-frame clones and drops some. Of 100,000 or so clones in the sample, roughly 92% were seen once. Sample: peripheral blood. The origin of the receptors is a man aged 45-65 years with active COVID-19.

The chain uses TRBV5-6 and TRBJ2-3; 12 bases align to TRBD2. Trimming cost V 4 bases and J 6 bases; bases outside gene matches: 6. CDR3 length: 15 residues. The germline gives CDR1 SGHDT, CDR2 YYEEEE. DNA for the CDR3: TGTGCCAGCAGCCCTAGCGGGAGGGCACATGATACGCAGTATTTT. Translated: CASSPSGRAHDTQYF.

The chain couples TRBV12-3 or TRBV12-4 to TRBJ1-2; D possibly corresponds to TRBD1 (6 bases). The CDR3 spans 11 residues. The V and J ends lost 5 bases and 8 bases respectively, with 9 bases between them. CDR3 amino acids: CASSGQYGYTF. In DNA, the CDR3 is TGTGCCAGCAGTGGACAGTACGGCTACACCTTC.

This chain joins TRBV4-2 and TRBJ2-1, with TRBD2 matching over 11 bases. The CDR3 totals 18 residues. Germline V gene lookup returns CDR1 LGHNA and CDR2 YNFKEQ. Trimming removed 1 base from V and 1 base from J; junction bases left unmatched: 6. CDR3 in DNA: TGTGCCAGCAGCCAAGCCCCCATAGCGGGGGGGTCCTACAATGAGCAGTTCTTC. Translating it yields CASSQAPIAGGSYNEQFF.

The rearrangement joins TRBV4-1 to TRBJ2-5, with no clear D. The length of the CDR3 is 16 residues. Germline CDR1 and CDR2: MGHRA and YSYEKL. Trimming took off 1 base at V and 1 base at J, with 13 bases between the two ends. CDR3 nucleotide sequence: TGCGCCAGCAGCCAAGCAGGTAATACGATCCAAGAGACCCAGTACTTC. This encodes CASSQAGNTIQETQYF.

V gene TRBV5-6 combines with J gene TRBJ1-2, with 7 bases identical to TRBD1. The ends lost 5 bases at V and 2 bases at J; junction bases unmatched: 9. The CDR3 runs to 15 residues. Germline loops: CDR1 SGHDT, CDR2 YYEEEE. The chain's CDR3 is CASSHYGTVNYGYTF. CDR3 coding DNA: TGTGCCAGCAGTCATTACGGGACAGTCAACTATGGCTACACCTTC.

The V call is TRBV14, the J call TRBJ2-5; a possible D gene is TRBD1 (6 bases). CDR3 length: 14 residues. Germline V lookup: CDR1 SGHDN, CDR2 FVKESK. Trimming cost V 3 bases and J 2 bases, with 10 bases left between them. CDR3 protein: CASSHGQWQETQYF. CDR3 DNA sequence: TGTGCCAGCAGCCACGGACAGTGGCAAGAGACCCAGTACTTC.

The chain uses TRBV6-1 and TRBJ2-2; TRBD1 agrees at 7 bases. The CDR3 runs 15 residues. The V segment lost 3 bases and the J segment 4 bases; nucleotides outside the gene matches: 5. Germline V gene sequence: CDR1 MNHNS, CDR2 SASEGT. DNA of the CDR3: TGTGCCAGCAGTGAGACAGGGTCGGGCACCGGGGAGCTGTTTTTT. Amino acids: CASSETGSGTGELFF.

The chain carries TRBV6-5 and TRBJ1-5; 9 positions match TRBD1. Losses at the gene ends were 6 bases for V and 3 bases for J; bases not matched to a gene: 6. Germline CDR1 is MNHEY and CDR2 is SVGAGI. CDR3 length: 15 residues. The CDR3 here is CASRRDRGFNQPQHF. The DNA of the CDR3 is TGTGCCAGCAGGCGCGACAGGGGGTTCAATCAGCCCCAGCATTTT.

The rearrangement links TRBV27 to TRBJ2-2; 7 nucleotides agree with TRBD2. With V trimmed by 2 bases and J by 3 bases, 3 bases remained unmatched. The CDR3 sequence is 15 residues long. The V gene's germline CDR1 is MNHEY and CDR2 SMNVEV (reference sequence). The CDR3 sequence is CASSLVTSYTGELFF. The DNA of the CDR3 is TGTGCCAGCAGTTTAGTGACTAGCTACACCGGGGAGCTGTTTTTT.

The rearrangement uses TRBV6-2 or TRBV6-3 and TRBJ1-1; TRBD1 is a possible D gene (6 bases). Looked up from germline, CDR1 is MNHEY and CDR2 is SVGEGT. Trimming left V 4 bases short and J 5 bases short, with 14 bases between. The CDR3 is 14 amino acids. For the CDR3, the DNA is TGTGCCAGCAGTTCCAGGGGCGGAGGAACTGAAGCTTTCTTT. This gives the protein CASSSRGGGTEAFF.

The chain links TRBV7-2 to TRBJ1-2; possibly TRBD1 for D (6 bases). Trimming stripped 1 base from V and 6 bases from J, with 9 bases between. The CDR3 is 13 amino acids. CDR1 and CDR2 from the germline V gene are SGHTA and FQGNSA. This CDR3 reads CASSLGPGDGYTF. In nucleotides, the CDR3 is TGTGCCAGCAGCTTAGGTCCAGGGGATGGCTACACCTTC.

V and J are TRBV12-3 or TRBV12-4 and TRBJ1-2; 7 nucleotides line up with TRBD1. Losses at the gene ends were 3 bases for V and 7 bases for J; bases not matched to a gene: 5. CDR3 length equals 13 residues. As DNA, the CDR3 is TGTGCCAGCAGTTTCACACAGGGGACTGGCTACACCTTC. This gives the protein CASSFTQGTGYTF.

The CDR3, as DNA: TGTGCCAGCAGCGTAGATCCAACAACTAATGAAAAACTGTTTTTT. Translation gives CASSVDPTTNEKLFF. The chain has TRBV9 and TRBJ1-4; no clear D. The length of the CDR3 is 15 residues. CDR1 is SGDLS and CDR2 is YYNGEE in the germline V gene. The V end lost 0 bases, the J end lost 0 bases, and 6 bases lay between the germline ends.

For the CDR3, the DNA is TGTGCCTATATAACAGGGAATAGGGCCGGGGAGCTGTTTTTT. It specifies CAYITGNRAGELFF. The genes are TRBV30 and TRBJ2-2; the D gene is possibly TRBD1 (6 bases). The germline V gene encodes CDR1 GTSNPN and CDR2 SVGIG (reference sequence). The CDR3 sequence is 14 residues long. With 7 bases removed from V and 6 bases from J, the gap between germline ends came to 18 bases.

The chain has TRBV5-4 and TRBJ2-7; D perhaps matches TRBD2 (5 bases). CDR3 size: 13 residues. V lost 2 bases to trimming and J lost 4 bases, with 10 bases between them. Looked up from germline, CDR1 is SGHNT and CDR2 is YYREEE (reference sequence). CDR3 in DNA: TGTGCCAGCAGCTTCGGCGGGCGTTACGAGCAGTACTTC. Its translation: CASSFGGRYEQYF.

The chain uses TRBV24-1 and TRBJ2-1; 10 nucleotides match TRBD2. Germline CDR1 and CDR2: KGHDR and SFDVKD. The CDR3 runs 17 residues. V was clipped by 7 bases and J by 0 bases; unmatched bases: 8. The CDR3 nucleotides read TGTGCCACCAGCCTTGGGACTAGCGTGAGCTCCTACAATGAGCAGTTCTTC. Its protein is CATSLGTSVSSYNEQFF.

V gene TRBV7-9 combines with J gene TRBJ1-4, with 7 bases aligning to TRBD1. The length of the CDR3 is 16 residues. Looked up from germline, CDR1 is SEHNR and CDR2 is FQNEAQ (reference sequence). With 5 bases clipped from V and 7 bases from J, the junction kept 13 bases outside the gene matches. CDR3 protein: CASSQFLGTELEKLFF. The CDR3 coding sequence is TGTGCCAGCAGCCAATTTCTTGGGACAGAACTTGAAAAACTGTTTTTT.

The chain carries TRBV29-1 and TRBJ2-1; 14 nucleotides match TRBD2. Per the germline V gene, CDR1 is SQVTM and CDR2 is ANQGSEA. V shed 2 bases, J shed 6 bases, and the junction held 6 bases outside the gene matches. The length of the CDR3 is 16 residues. CDR3 loop: CSVELGTSGRANEQFF. The CDR3 nucleotides are TGCAGCGTTGAACTCGGGACTAGCGGGAGAGCCAATGAGCAGTTCTTC.

This chain links TRBV7-8 with TRBJ2-7; 7 positions agree with TRBD1. V shed 5 bases, J shed 3 bases, and the junction held 4 bases outside the gene matches. The CDR3 contains 13 residues. From germline, CDR1 is SGHVS and CDR2 FQNEAQ. For the CDR3, the DNA is TGTGCCAGCAGCATGAGACAGGGCTACGAGCAGTACGTC. Its protein is CASSMRQGYEQYV.

J is TRBJ1-6 and V is TRBV21-1; the DNA was not compared with TRBD1, the D call given in the table. TRBV21-1 counts as a pseudogene. CDR3 length: 18 residues. The chain's CDR3 is CASSKAGDIFILDSPLHF. The CDR3 DNA sequence: TGTGCCAGCAGCAAAGCAGGGGACATTTTCATCCTAGATTCACCCCTCCACTTT.